This entry features one T cell receptor (beta chain) sequence. As yet, its antigen is unknown. Profiled with immunoSEQ multiplex PCR; TCRdb holds only in-frame clones, not every one. This sample has approximately 22,000 clones; around four fifths occur once, and the top ten carry less than 25%. The data were taken from a study of lymphopenia after photon versus proton radiotherapy. General study results and limits: Under photons, naive T cells and diversity fell while effector/memory populations rose.

The material was peripheral blood, obtained from a patient treated with proton-based radiotherapy. The receptor was isolated from a woman aged 65 to 85 with pancreatic cancer.

In DNA form, the CDR3 reads TGCGCCAGCAGCCAGGATTCCGGGACAGGGGTCGTCGAGCAGTACTTC. Encoded protein: CASSQDSGTGVVEQYF. The rearrangement links TRBV4-1 to TRBJ2-7; the match to TRBD1 covers 10 bases. The junction had 11 bases not matched to a gene; V was cut back by 3 bases and J by 6 bases. The CDR3 consists of 16 residues. Germline values: CDR1 MGHRA, CDR2 YSYEKL.